This T cell receptor (beta chain) comes out of a study of blood T cell repertoires in COVID-19. The study assigned cohorts using participant-reported clinical history. The data were produced by immunoSEQ multiplex PCR, yet TCRdb's version contains in-frame clones alone and is incomplete. This table holds roughly 330,000 clones, 87% found once. This TCR came from a woman under 40 who had recovered from COVID-19. The specimen sequenced was PBMCs or T cells enriched from blood (not recorded which).

CDR3 residues: CASMQGTDTQYF. In DNA form, the CDR3 reads TGTGCCAGCATGCAGGGCACAGATACGCAGTATTTT. The chain carries TRBV7-9 and TRBJ2-3; D is undetermined. Germline CDR1 is SEHNR and CDR2 is FQNEAQ (reference sequence). The germline V and J ends were trimmed by 7 bases and 1 base, with 6 bases remaining between them. The CDR3 is 12 residues long.